The TCR beta chain described here comes from a study of blood T cell repertoires in COVID-19 (dated by TCRdb to the early 2020s). At the level of the whole study: The collaborator samples originated in the United States, Italy and Spain and spanned the acute and convalescent phases of COVID-19. Sample metadata almost always included a de-identified subject ID, COVID-19 status, age in years and sex. Deeply sampled blood TCRbeta repertoires from subjects exposed to, actively infected with, or recovered from COVID-19 were included in the dataset. HLA class I and class II types, where available, came from metadata supplied by the sample provider rather than from assay-based typing. The samples were drawn from two sources: the first 160 participants of the ongoing ImmuneRACE study, and about 1,300 subjects contributed by 6 global collaborators. The prospective study material was composed of cDNA or gDNA derived from T cells, B-cell-depleted T cells, or PBMCs. The repertoires were made available in a free public database intended to serve as a resource for research on the immune response to SARS-CoV-2.

A second Seattle source provided samples from volunteer blood donors who had recovered from COVID-19. Collaborating institutions collected whole blood in K2EDTA tubes following their own protocols. For TCRbeta analysis, collaborators shipped samples as frozen whole blood, isolated PBMCs, or DNA extracted from either of those sample types. The immunoSEQ Assay, a bias-controlled multiplex PCR, was used to amplify TCRbeta CDR3 regions from genomic DNA. The paper's data handling went like this. The number of nucleated cells in each sample was estimated by amplification of reference gene primers within the assay. To quantify the absolute abundance of each unique TCRbeta CDR3 rearrangement, sequence reads were collapsed and filtered. Productive Simpson clonality was computed per sample as the square root of Simpson's diversity index over productive rearrangements. TCRdb obtained this table from immuneACCESS and retained in-frame rearrangements with V and J assigned. These tables miss some clones; where compared with another copy, unresolved V genes account for less than half of the shortfall, and the remainder is unexplained. The D gene and trimming were derived from the DNA, and the V and J assignments and clone size from that table. Counted in this sample were 110,000 to 150,000 clones; about 80% of them appeared once. The ten largest clones add up to approximately 3.4% of the sample.

The paper as a whole reports these results and caveats: The quantity of clinical and demographic metadata differed by source and by participant and was supplied without curation.

From its cysteine to its phenylalanine, the CDR3 spans 15 amino acids. Of the read, only the CDR3 DNA is kept; its 45 bases are in frame from base 1. As encoded in the germline V gene, CDR1 is MNHNS while CDR2 is SASEGT. At the junction V is shortened by 2 bases and J by 5 bases; bases outside the gene matches: 6. As for this clone: Its antigen remains undetermined. Per-base qualities were not stored, and no clone one base away is much larger.

Recombination linked TRBV6-1 to TRBJ2-5; 9 bases in the middle match TRBD1. The TCR sequence derives from a man between 70 and 80 years old who had recovered from COVID-19. Sequenced input: peripheral blood. CDR3 region: CASSETAGTGETQYF. Read as DNA, the sequence is TGTGCCAGCAGTGAAACTGCCGGGACAGGGGAGACCCAGTACTTC.